This TCR beta chain emerged from a study of blood T cell repertoires in COVID-19. Study-wide context: The United States, Italy and Spain supplied acute and convalescent COVID-19 samples. T cells, B-cell-depleted T cells, or PBMCs supplied cDNA or gDNA.

Of note for this clone: One end of the junction fails to match germline, which may point to a read error. Other nucleotide sequences in the sample specify the same CDR3.

As originally analysed: Cell counts per sample came from amplifying reference gene primers. The assay was immunoSEQ multiplex PCR, and TCRdb's table has in-frame clones only and misses some. V and J calls plus clone size are reproduced from that table; the DNA served to infer D and trimming. The table includes approximately 49,000 clones, approximately 86% detected once. The germline V gene encodes CDR1 SGHRS and CDR2 YFSETQ. CDR3 length: 14 amino acids. The sequenced sample was peripheral blood. The source is a man aged 50 to 60 with active COVID-19. V usage is TRBV5-1 and J usage is TRBJ1-3; D is undetermined. CDR3 coding DNA: TGCGCCAGCAGCTTGGGACTCTCTGGAAATACCATATATTTT. It specifies CASSLGLSGNTIYF.